The text below deals with one TCR beta chain. Arm-PCR of CDR3 regions and iRepertoire HTBI primers were used to build TCR beta libraries. TCRdb used MiXCR to reprocess the multiplex PCR reads, holding one entry per CDR3 protein. The profile shows around 480,000 distinct CDR3 sequences, roughly 15% of them singletons. Noted time point: newly diagnosed GD, antithyroid drugs for less than 3 months. Researchers made the TCR library from RNA that was extracted from PBMCs. This entry is derived from a study of regulatory T cells in long-lasting Graves disease. The germline V gene has CDR1 MNHEY and CDR2 SMNVEV (reference sequence). Germline trimming cut 6 bases from V and 4 bases from J; bases unmatched to any gene: 9. The CDR3 has 14 residues. This sample also appeared in a second study, on T cells in Graves' hyperthyroidism and ophthalmopathy. From that study: An absence of ophthalmopathy progression within 18 months meant stable Graves' hyperthyroidism. Ophthalmopathy stood apart from stable hyperthyroidism in a 13 V-J model.

The TCR comes from a woman aged 35-60 years with Graves disease. V gene TRBV27 combines with J gene TRBJ2-7; 7 bases are shared with TRBD2. The material sequenced was peripheral blood mononuclear cells (PBMCs), taken at new diagnosis, from a patient treated with antithyroid drugs. The CDR3 spells CASSPQRGGYEQYF. CDR3 coding DNA: TGTGCCAGCAGCCCCCAGCGGGGAGGGTACGAGCAGTACTTC.